This T cell receptor (beta chain) was sequenced for a study of monozygotic twins with inflammatory bowel disease. TCRdb processed the 5' RACE reads again and assigns one entry to each CDR3 protein, with no DNA. Found here are 400,000 or so distinct CDR3 sequences; the top ten clones hold about 2.6%. Concerning this clonotype: Its target is unknown.

Whole-blood RNA isolation (total RNA) proceeded without T cell sorting. The CDR3 spans 14 residues. Germline V gene data show CDR1 as SGHKS and CDR2 as YYEKEE (reference sequence). Findings and limits, study-wide: Clonotypes shared with others were fewer in IBD patients than in healthy twins, especially with disease activity.

Sequencing was performed on blood. The V gene is TRBV5-5, the J gene TRBJ1-5; checking the TCRdb D call of TRBD1 is not possible without DNA. The source is a human donor with ulcerative colitis or Crohn's disease, or a healthy co-twin of an affected twin (not recorded which). This CDR3 is CASGRTGSNQPQHF.